These 4 T cell receptor beta chains were all obtained from the same sample, sequenced in a study of molecular identifiers for immune sequencing clone quantification. One entry per CDR3 protein, called by TCRdb with MiXCR from the PCR reads. The table includes hundreds of thousands of distinct CDR3 sequences, 25% detected once. Specimen: naive CD8+ T cells from blood, with Jurkat cell RNA spiked in. The subset: FACS-sorted CD8+CD4-CCR7+CD45RA+ naive T cells. The receptors come from a human donor in good health. Some libraries in this study had Jurkat cell RNA spiked in.

The table lists this clonotype with a few counts. The chain joins TRBV30 to TRBJ1-1; TRBD1 aligns across 10 bases. This CDR3 comprises 14 residues. Germline trimming cut 7 bases from V and 0 bases from J; bases unmatched to any gene: 5. CDR1 GTSNPN and CDR2 SVGIG come from the germline V gene (reference sequence). The CDR3 here is CASWDRGLNTEAFF. The CDR3 DNA reads TGTGCCTCTTGGGACAGGGGCCTGAACACTGAAGCTTTCTTT. The variable domain in full, completed from reference TRBV30 and TRBJ1-1, reads SQTIHQWPATLVQPVGSPLSLECTVEGTSNPNLYWYRQAAGRGLQLLFYSVGIGQISSEVPQNLSASRPQDRQFILSSKKLLLSDSGFYLCASWDRGLNTEAFFGQGTRLTVV.

This clonotype has more than one count but fewer than ten. This chain links TRBV20-1 with TRBJ2-7; 8 bases are shared with TRBD1. V shed 0 bases, J shed 7 bases, and the junction held 11 bases outside the gene matches. CDR3 length: 15 residues. Germline values: CDR1 DFQATT, CDR2 SNEGSKA (reference sequence). CDR3 loop: CSARDGQGAKEEQYF. CDR3 in DNA: TGCAGTGCTAGAGATGGGCAGGGGGCAAAAGAAGAGCAGTACTTC.

The rearrangement links TRBV7-9 to TRBJ2-7, with 7 nucleotides matching TRBD2. From germline, CDR1 is SEHNR and CDR2 FQNEAQ (reference sequence). The CDR3 consists of 18 residues. The ends lost 4 bases at V and 0 bases at J; junction bases unmatched: 15. CDR3 sequence reads: CASSSTWSPRGTSYEQYF. In DNA, the CDR3 is TGTGCCAGCAGCTCCACGTGGTCGCCGCGGGGGACCTCCTACGAGCAGTACTTC.

This chain connects TRBV5-1 to TRBJ1-3; 7 bases agree with TRBD1. The CDR3 is 16 amino acids. J lost 1 base, V lost 2 bases, and 6 bases had no gene match. CDR1 and CDR2 from the germline V gene are SGHRS and YFSETQ. This CDR3 is CASSLDPRGSGNTIYF. The CDR3 DNA reads as TGCGCCAGCAGCTTAGACCCCAGGGGGTCTGGAAACACCATATATTTT.